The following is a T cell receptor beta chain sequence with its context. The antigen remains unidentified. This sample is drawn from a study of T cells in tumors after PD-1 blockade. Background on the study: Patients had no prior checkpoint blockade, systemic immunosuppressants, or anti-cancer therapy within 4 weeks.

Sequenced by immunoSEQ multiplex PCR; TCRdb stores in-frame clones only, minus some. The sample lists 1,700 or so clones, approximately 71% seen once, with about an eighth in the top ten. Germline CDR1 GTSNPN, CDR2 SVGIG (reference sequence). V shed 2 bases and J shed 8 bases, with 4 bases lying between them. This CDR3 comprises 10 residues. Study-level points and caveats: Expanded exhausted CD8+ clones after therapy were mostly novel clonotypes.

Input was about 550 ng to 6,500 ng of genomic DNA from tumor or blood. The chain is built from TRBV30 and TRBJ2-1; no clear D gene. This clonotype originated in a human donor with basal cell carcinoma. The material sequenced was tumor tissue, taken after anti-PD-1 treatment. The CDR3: CAWSQDEQFF. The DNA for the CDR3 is TGTGCCTGGAGTCAAGATGAGCAGTTCTTC.